The entry below describes one T cell receptor (beta chain). These data come from a study of blood T cell repertoires in COVID-19. Study-wide context: T cells, B-cell-depleted T cells, or PBMCs provided the cDNA or gDNA that served as material.

Clones were read by immunoSEQ multiplex PCR, and TCRdb kept only the in-frame ones, dropping some. Among hundreds of thousands of clones listed, 70% to 90% were seen once. The study recruited exposed participants who had met a COVID-19 case within 2 weeks before entry. The germline gives CDR1 MGHRA, CDR2 YSYEKL. The CDR3 covers 17 residues. The V and J ends lost 1 base and 8 bases respectively, with 23 bases between them. The source is a woman aged 18 to 35 who had been exposed to COVID-19. The chain couples TRBV4-1 to TRBJ1-2; D is uncertain. The sample taken for sequencing was PBMCs or T cells enriched from blood (not recorded which). The CDR3: CASSQGDQTRKPGGYTF. DNA of the CDR3: TGCGCCAGCAGCCAAGGTGATCAGACCCGTAAGCCGGGGGGCTACACCTTC.